Listed here are 25 T cell receptor beta chains from one sample, sequenced in a study of post-analysis software for immune sequencing data. Their antigens remain unidentified. Researchers reported that TCR beta cDNA libraries carried unique molecular identifiers. TCRdb ran MiXCR on the PCR reads and lists one entry per CDR3 protein. The sample has approximately 400,000 distinct CDR3 sequences, around 37% seen once; the top ten hold 13%. Findings of the study overall: A handful of TRBV segments occurring more often in patients than controls included TRBV5-6, TRBV5-1 and TRBV20-1.

The sequencing input was blood. These receptors were taken from a girl aged 5-17 years with multiple sclerosis.

The chain employs TRBV5-1 and TRBJ1-1, with D maybe TRBD1 (6 bases). V was shortened by 1 base and J by 1 base, with 11 bases between the two germline ends. Per germline, CDR1 SGHRS and CDR2 YFSETQ. CDR3 length equals 15 residues. CDR3 in DNA: TGCGCCAGCAGCTTGAGGGCAGGGGAGAACACTGAAGCTTTCTTT. Its translation: CASSLRAGENTEAFF.

This clonotype was counted a few times. The chain has TRBV5-1 and TRBJ2-3, with D perhaps TRBD1 or TRBD2 (5 bases each). Germline CDR1 and CDR2: SGHRS and YFSETQ. Deletions cut 3 bases from V and 0 bases from J, with 14 bases between. The CDR3 sequence is 16 residues long. The CDR3 nucleotides read TGCGCCAGCAGCTCGGTTGGGGACCATAGCACAGATACGCAGTATTTT. This translates into CASSSVGDHSTDTQYF.

The chain joins TRBV2 to TRBJ1-5, with unresolved D. The CDR3 extends over 15 amino acids. CDR1 is SNHLY, CDR2 FYNNEI, per germline. Deletions cut 5 bases from V and 1 base from J, with 12 bases between. The CDR3 loop is CASSSEYGSNQPQHF. In DNA, the CDR3 is TGTGCCAGCAGTTCGGAGTATGGGAGCAATCAGCCCCAGCATTTT.

This clonotype was counted many times. The chain employs TRBV12-3 or TRBV12-4 and TRBJ1-1; TRBD1 matches 7 bases. This CDR3 region has 15 residues. V shed 5 bases, J shed 9 bases, and the junction held 15 bases outside the gene matches. CDR3 region: CASSPDQGDSTKAFF. Here the CDR3 DNA reads TGTGCCAGCAGTCCCGACCAAGGGGACAGCACCAAAGCTTTCTTT.

Remarks on this clonotype: A much bigger clone sits one base away, suggesting this may be a read error. The V gene is TRBV29-1, the J gene TRBJ1-2; 7 nucleotides line up with TRBD1. V lost 8 bases, J lost 4 bases, and 16 bases stayed unmatched. CDR1 is SQVTM, CDR2 ANQGSEA, per germline. The CDR3 length is 15 residues. The CDR3: CSSDKRDSRSYGYTF. CDR3 nucleotide sequence: TGCAGCTCCGATAAAAGGGACAGTCGTTCCTATGGCTACACCTTC.

The chain employs TRBV29-1 and TRBJ1-2; D gene unclear. The CDR3 is 13 amino acids. V dropped 0 bases and J dropped 3 bases, with 8 bases sitting between them. The germline V gene encodes CDR1 SQVTM and CDR2 ANQGSEA. CDR3 residues: CSVEEQKDYGYTF. In DNA form, the CDR3 reads TGCAGCGTTGAAGAGCAGAAGGACTATGGCTACACCTTC.

This clonotype has more than one count but fewer than ten. This rearrangement joins TRBV5-1 to TRBJ2-1; 7 bases line up with TRBD1. The V gene end was trimmed by 4 bases and the J gene end by 5 bases; junction bases not matched to a gene: 12. The CDR3 runs 16 residues. The V gene's germline CDR1 is SGHRS and CDR2 YFSETQ. CDR3 residues: CASSPLRDSANNEQFF. As DNA, the CDR3 is TGCGCCAGCAGCCCTCTTCGGGACAGTGCCAACAATGAGCAGTTCTTC.

There are a few counts of this clonotype. The chain joins TRBV2 to TRBJ1-5; a possible D gene is TRBD1 (5 bases). Germline loops: CDR1 SNHLY, CDR2 FYNNEI. The germline V and J ends were trimmed by 4 bases and 5 bases, with 15 bases remaining between them. This CDR3 has 15 amino acids. CDR3 region: CASSVSRVGDQPQHF. The CDR3, as DNA: TGTGCCAGCAGTGTGAGCAGGGTCGGCGATCAGCCCCAGCATTTT.

This rearrangement joins TRBV6-5 to TRBJ1-2; 7 bases are shared with TRBD1. Trimming removed 4 bases from V and 4 bases from J; junction bases left unmatched: 12. CDR1 and CDR2 (germline): MNHEY, SVGAGI. The CDR3 totals 16 residues. The CDR3 here is CASSLRRGRLGYGYTF. The DNA for the CDR3 is TGTGCCAGCAGTTTAAGGAGGGGGCGCTTAGGCTATGGCTACACCTTC.

This clonotype has more than one count but fewer than ten. This chain links TRBV29-1 with TRBJ2-6; D is unresolved. Trimming pared 7 bases from V and 2 bases from J, leaving 9 bases between. The CDR3 consists of 13 residues. Germline CDR1 is SQVTM and CDR2 is ANQGSEA. CDR3: CSASDTGANVLTF. Here the CDR3 DNA reads TGCAGCGCTTCTGATACTGGGGCCAACGTCCTGACTTTC.

This clonotype was seen more than once but under ten times. The chain carries TRBV20-1 and TRBJ2-7; D ambiguous. This CDR3 is built from 12 residues. Trimming cost V 4 bases and J 2 bases, with 9 bases left between them. Germline V CDR1 and CDR2: DFQATT, SNEGSKA (reference sequence). CDR3 in amino acids: CSAIGTPYEQYF. The CDR3 DNA reads TGCAGTGCTATTGGAACTCCCTACGAGCAGTACTTC.

J is TRBJ2-1 and V is TRBV27; the D gene is possibly TRBD2 (6 bases). The CDR3 runs to 16 residues. V was trimmed by 6 bases and J by 0 bases, leaving 15 bases between them. Germline lookup yields CDR1 MNHEY and CDR2 SMNVEV (reference sequence). In DNA, the CDR3 is TGTGCCAGCAGCCGGTTGCGGGGCAGCTCCTACAATGAGCAGTTCTTC. Translated, it gives CASSRLRGSSYNEQFF.

This clonotype was seen only a few times. The gene calls are TRBV5-5 and TRBJ1-5, with TRBD1 matching 8 bases. The CDR3 length is 14 residues. Germline-derived CDR1 and CDR2 are SGHKS and YYEKEE (reference sequence). Losses at the gene ends were 3 bases for V and 11 bases for J; bases not matched to a gene: 10. The CDR3, as DNA: TGTGCCAGCAGCTCGGGACAGGCGGTGGGAGCCCAGCATTTT. This codes for CASSSGQAVGAQHF.

With regard to this clonotype: Relative to the germline gene, one junction end is altered; a read error may explain this. The chain combines TRBV4-3 with TRBJ2-5; 10 nucleotides match TRBD2. Germline CDR1 and CDR2: LGHNA and YSLEER. The CDR3 length is 18 residues. CDR3 amino acids: CTSSQDPTAGGRQETQYF. CDR3 sequence (DNA): TGCACCAGCAGCCAAGATCCAACAGCGGGGGGGAGACAAGAGACCCAGTACTTC.

In this sample, this clonotype turned up a few times. V gene TRBV29-1 combines with J gene TRBJ2-1; a possible D gene is TRBD1 (6 bases). CDR3 length: 12 amino acids. The V gene's germline CDR1 is SQVTM and CDR2 ANQGSEA. In DNA, the CDR3 is TGCACCCATGACAGGCCAAACAATGAGCAGTTCTTC. Translation: CTHDRPNNEQFF.

The gene calls are TRBV29-1 and TRBJ2-1; 9 nucleotides line up with TRBD2. The germline V gene has CDR1 SQVTM and CDR2 ANQGSEA. V shed 7 bases and J 0 bases; nucleotides not matched to a gene: 4. This CDR3 has 14 residues. CDR3 protein: CSAKAGGSYNEQFF. In DNA form, the CDR3 reads TGCAGCGCGAAAGCGGGGGGCTCCTACAATGAGCAGTTCTTC.

On this clonotype itself: A read error may account for a junction end that differs from germline. The rearrangement uses TRBV4-3 and TRBJ2-6; possible D gene TRBD1, 5 bases. There are 18 residues in the CDR3. In germline, CDR1 is LGHNA, CDR2 YSLEER. CDR3 amino acids: CASSQDYDRNSGANVRTF. The DNA for the CDR3 is TGCGCCAGCAGCCAAGATTATGACCGTAACTCTGGGGCCAACGTCCGGACTTTC.

At least ten counts were recorded for this clonotype. This rearrangement joins TRBV13 to TRBJ2-7; D gene unclear. Germline V CDR1 and CDR2: PRHDT, FYEKMQ (reference sequence). CDR3 length: 16 amino acids. Trimming removed 4 bases from V and 4 bases from J, with 20 bases in between. This CDR3 reads CASSSGHGGIGYEQYF. The CDR3 DNA sequence: TGTGCCAGCAGCTCCGGCCACGGCGGCATTGGGTACGAGCAGTACTTC.

The chain recombines TRBV7-6 with TRBJ2-1; D is perhaps TRBD2 (6 bases). The CDR3 runs 15 residues. Per germline, CDR1 SGHVS and CDR2 FNYEAQ. V dropped 4 bases and J dropped 8 bases, with 18 bases sitting between them. CDR3 amino acids: CASSYRGTPRDEQFF. The CDR3 coding sequence is TGTGCCAGCAGCTACCGGGGGACTCCCAGGGATGAGCAGTTCTTC.

This clonotype was detected ten times or more. This chain connects TRBV2 to TRBJ2-7; 8 bases fit TRBD1. The CDR3 covers 14 residues. Germline CDR1 is SNHLY and CDR2 is FYNNEI. The junction had 6 bases not matched to a gene; V was cut back by 4 bases and J by 4 bases. CDR3 protein: CASSGQGALYEQYF. The CDR3 nucleotides read TGTGCCAGCAGTGGCCAGGGGGCTCTGTACGAGCAGTACTTC.

The chain employs TRBV12-3 or TRBV12-4 and TRBJ2-4, with D perhaps being TRBD1 or TRBD2 (5 bases each). This CDR3 comprises 16 residues. Trimming left V 8 bases short and J 0 bases short, with 17 bases between. The chain's CDR3 is CASFRGTNLAKNIQYF. The CDR3, as DNA: TGTGCCAGCTTCCGGGGCACGAACCTAGCCAAAAACATTCAGTACTTC.

This clonotype has only a few counts. For the CDR3, the DNA is TGCGCCAGCAGCAGTAGAGGGGGGATCGACGAGCAGTACTTC. It translates to CASSSRGGIDEQYF. The V gene is TRBV4-1, the J gene TRBJ2-7; the D call may be TRBD1 or TRBD2 (6 bases each). This CDR3 has 14 amino acids. V was clipped by 5 bases and J by 5 bases, with 16 bases between them. Germline CDR1 is MGHRA and CDR2 is YSYEKL.

The chain is built from TRBV7-9 and TRBJ1-1; 7 bases are a match to TRBD1. After removal of 4 bases from V and 6 bases from J, the junction contained 11 bases not matched to a gene. Germline CDR1 SEHNR, CDR2 FQNEAQ (reference sequence). This CDR3 region has 15 residues. In DNA form, the CDR3 reads TGTGCCAGCAGCTCCGCGTCCAGGGGGAGGGCTGAAGCTTTCTTT. This encodes CASSSASRGRAEAFF.

Only a few counts were recorded for this clonotype. The chain links TRBV29-1 to TRBJ2-1; 13 bases are a match to TRBD2. Trimming at V came to 4 bases and at J to 2 bases, leaving 8 bases not matched to a gene. CDR1 and CDR2 (germline): SQVTM, ANQGSEA. There are 17 residues in the CDR3. The CDR3 DNA sequence: TGCAGCGTTGGGGGACTAGCGGGGAAGGTGGCCTACAATGAGCAGTTCTTC. Translated: CSVGGLAGKVAYNEQFF.

The CDR3 reads CSVALSGGYEQYF. CDR3 bases: TGCAGCGTTGCTCTATCAGGGGGCTACGAGCAGTACTTC. The chain combines TRBV29-1 with TRBJ2-7, with 7 bases aligning to TRBD1. Unmatched junction bases numbered 6, after V lost 4 bases and J lost 3 bases. From germline, CDR1 is SQVTM and CDR2 ANQGSEA. CDR3 length: 13 residues.